Listed below are T cell receptor beta chains from one sample, sequenced in a study of blood T cell repertoires in COVID-19. Some clones are missing from TCRdb's copy, which holds only in-frame ones; the method was immunoSEQ multiplex PCR. The data hold more than 65,000 clones, with more than 65% observed a single time. Sequenced sample: peripheral blood. The origin of the receptors is a woman older than 75 with active or convalescent COVID-19. Each CDR3 is given with its conserved first and last residue. A D gene is named only where the DNA matches it firmly. Clone size, where shown, is once, few, many, or a class for clones that have expanded.

D gene | clone size | J gene | V gene | CDR3 protein | CDR3 DNA
- | - | TRBJ1-1 | TRBV7-9 | CASSLNREGTEAFF | TGTGCCAGCAGCTTAAACAGGGAGGGCACTGAAGCTTTCTTT
- | many | TRBJ1-4 | TRBV9 | CASSQNPTNEKLFF | TGTGCCAGCAGCCAGAATCCAACTAATGAAAAACTGTTTTTT
- | - | TRBJ2-7 | TRBV30 | CAWSTGSHEQYF | TGTGCCTGGAGTACAGGGAGCCACGAGCAGTACTTC
- | - | TRBJ1-5 | TRBV28 | CASSLWGQPQHF | TGTGCCAGCAGTTTATGGGGCCAGCCCCAGCATTTT
TRBD1 | - | TRBJ2-5 | TRBV5-1 | CASSLSGTGIQETQYF | TGCGCCAGCAGCTTGTCCGGGACAGGTATCCAAGAGACCCAGTACTTC
- | - | TRBJ2-7 | TRBV4-1 | CASSHATGHIYEQYF | TGCGCCAGCAGCCACGCCACGGGACACATATACGAGCAGTACTTC
TRBD1 | - | TRBJ1-1 | TRBV6-1 | CASSFDRVTEAFF | TGTGCCAGCAGTTTCGACAGGGTTACTGAAGCTTTCTTT
- | - | TRBJ2-3 | TRBV28 | CASRTTVPPYTQYF | TGTGCCAGCAGGACGACAGTCCCCCCCTATACGCAGTATTTT
- | - | TRBJ2-5 | TRBV15 | CATSRGGDRETQYF | TGTGCCACCAGCAGAGGGGGGGACCGAGAGACCCAGTACTTC
TRBD1 | - | TRBJ1-3 | TRBV9 | CASTTGDRPGNTIYF | TGTGCCAGCACCACAGGGGACCGCCCTGGAAACACCATATATTTT